This T cell receptor beta chain originates from a study of identical twins. TCRdb passed the 5' RACE reads through MiXCR, listing each CDR3 protein once. The sample shows some 790,000 distinct CDR3 sequences, roughly 18% of them seen only once. The CDR3 contains 17 residues. Per the germline V gene, CDR1 is DFQATT and CDR2 is SNEGSKA (reference sequence). J gave up 4 bases and V 4 bases, and 16 bases lay outside the gene matches. The same sample was also used in a study of T cells expressing NK-cell markers. That paper adds: Sequenced donors, eight in total, included seven who were HCMV-seropositive and one who was seronegative.

This TCR came from a woman younger than 35 in good health. The V call is TRBV20-1, the J call TRBJ2-1, with 7 bases identical to TRBD2. Source material: PBMCs. The CDR3 DNA follows: TGCAGTGCTACCCCAGGGACTAACCAATTTCTTTACAATGAGCAGTTCTTC. Protein sequence: CSATPGTNQFLYNEQFF.